This T cell receptor beta chain was sequenced during a study of CD8 T cells in ankylosing spondylitis. Findings of the study overall: In peripheral blood, disease-linked CD8+ clones occurred at relatively low frequencies. Enrichment of disease-linked clones was reportedly significant in matched ankylosing spondylitis synovial fluid.

CDR1 is SGHTA and CDR2 is FQGNSA in the germline V gene. This CDR3 contains 16 residues. Trimming took off 2 bases at V and 0 bases at J, with 8 bases between the two ends. This clonotype was observed at least ten times. The antigen is undetermined. TCRdb independently ran MiXCR on the 5' RACE reads; one entry per CDR3 protein. The table shows 220,000 or so distinct CDR3 sequences, with roughly a tenth occurring only once. The specimen sequenced was blood, either unsorted or a sorted T cell fraction (not recorded which). The origin of this receptor is a male donor with ankylosing spondylitis or in good health (not recorded which). The rearrangement uses TRBV7-2 and TRBJ1-6; a weak D match, TRBD1 (5 bases). The CDR3 here is CASSLKGFSYNSPLHF. The CDR3, as DNA: TGTGCCAGCAGCTTAAAGGGGTTCTCCTATAATTCACCCCTCCACTTT. The whole variable domain, filled in from reference TRBV7-2 and TRBJ1-6, reads GAGVSQSPSNKVTEKGKDVELRCDPISGHTALYWYRQSLGQGLEFLIYFQGNSAPDKSGLPSDRFSAERTGGSVSTLTIQRTQQEDSAVYLCASSLKGFSYNSPLHFGNGTRLTVT.